What follows are 13 T cell receptor beta chains derived from one specimen sequenced in a study of T-cell memory formation after mild COVID-19. Each CDR3 protein is one row after TCRdb ran MiXCR on the 5' RACE reads. The repertoire consists of under 250,000 distinct CDR3 sequences, with 7.5% to 10% occurring once and the leading ten covering roughly 4%. The source material was PBMCs or a T cell subset sorted from them (not recorded which). Receptors were obtained from a man between 18 and 29 years old who had mild COVID-19 (a few samples of this study predate the infection). Cell type and time point are not known.

The chain joins TRBV20-1 to TRBJ2-7; 8 bases agree with TRBD2. Germline loops: CDR1 DFQATT, CDR2 SNEGSKA (reference sequence). The CDR3 covers 15 residues. The V segment lost 6 bases and the J segment 3 bases; nucleotides outside the gene matches: 13. CDR3: CSALEWRGARYEQYF. CDR3 coding DNA: TGCAGTGCCCTAGAGTGGCGGGGGGCTCGCTACGAGCAGTACTTC.

The table lists this clonotype with a few counts. The rearrangement uses TRBV28 and TRBJ2-2; TRBD1 matches at 9 bases. Germline trimming cut 5 bases from V and 6 bases from J; bases unmatched to any gene: 4. The germline V gene encodes CDR1 MDHEN and CDR2 SYDVKM. The CDR3 covers 14 residues. CDR3 residues: CASSNRGRAGELFF. As DNA, the CDR3 is TGTGCCAGCAGTAACAGGGGGCGGGCCGGGGAGCTGTTTTTT.

This clonotype came up a few times. J is TRBJ1-1 and V is TRBV7-6; tentative D call: TRBD1 (6 bases). Germline-derived CDR1 and CDR2 are SGHVS and FNYEAQ. The CDR3 is made up of 15 amino acids. V was shortened by 5 bases and J by 1 base, with 14 bases between the two germline ends. CDR3 sequence: CASSVRDIGNTEAFF. In nucleotides, the CDR3 is TGTGCCAGCAGCGTTAGGGACATCGGGAACACTGAAGCTTTCTTT.

The chain recombines TRBV5-1 with TRBJ1-4, with TRBD1 matching 12 bases. There are 16 residues in the CDR3. The V and J ends lost 1 base and 7 bases, in that order; junction bases with no gene match: 5. Looked up from germline, CDR1 is SGHRS and CDR2 is YFSETQ. The chain's CDR3 is CASSLLGTGGVEKLFF. Written as DNA, the CDR3 is TGCGCCAGCAGCTTGTTAGGGACAGGGGGCGTTGAAAAACTGTTTTTT.

This clonotype was picked up many times. The chain links TRBV6-5 to TRBJ1-5; 9 bases match TRBD1. The CDR3 has 15 residues. V lost 6 bases, J lost 6 bases, and 9 bases stayed unmatched. Germline CDR1 MNHEY, CDR2 SVGAGI. CDR3 DNA: TGTGCCAGCAGAAAGGACAGGGGAATGATTCAGCCCCAGCATTTT. This codes for CASRKDRGMIQPQHF.

This clonotype was seen many times. This rearrangement joins TRBV2 to TRBJ1-2, with 10 nucleotides matching TRBD1. CDR3 length: 13 residues. The germline gives CDR1 SNHLY, CDR2 FYNNEI. Losses at the gene ends were 6 bases for V and 6 bases for J; bases not matched to a gene: 4. CDR3: CASSLTGGDGYTF. In nucleotides, the CDR3 is TGTGCCAGCAGCTTGACAGGGGGCGATGGCTACACCTTC. The complete variable domain, with remaining parts taken from reference TRBV2 and TRBJ1-2, reads EPEVTQTPSHQVTQMGQEVILRCVPISNHLYFYWYRQILGQKVEFLVSFYNNEISEKSEIFDDQFSVERPDGSNFTLKIRSTKLEDSAMYFCASSLTGGDGYTFGSGTRLTVV.

This clonotype was seen only a few times. This chain links TRBV5-4 with TRBJ2-1, with a tentative D call TRBD2 (5 bases). CDR3 length: 12 amino acids. The germline V gene encodes CDR1 SGHNT and CDR2 YYREEE (reference sequence). V shed 1 base and J shed 10 bases, with 9 bases lying between them. The CDR3 loop is CASSLTGWEQFF. CDR3 nucleotides: TGTGCCAGCAGCTTGACGGGATGGGAGCAGTTCTTC.

In DNA, the CDR3 is TGTGCCAGCTCACGGGATGGCTACACCTTC. Translated, it gives CASSRDGYTF. J is TRBJ1-2 and V is TRBV6-6; D gene ambiguous. The V end was cut by 8 bases, the J end by 6 bases, with 7 bases between. This CDR3 contains 10 residues. Germline assignment: CDR1 MNHNY and CDR2 SVGAGI (reference sequence).

This clonotype was seen repeatedly, ten times or more. The chain links TRBV5-1 to TRBJ2-2; TRBD1 matches at 8 bases. With V trimmed by 4 bases and J by 3 bases, 2 bases remained unmatched. Germline CDR1 SGHRS, CDR2 YFSETQ. The CDR3 length is 14 residues. The CDR3 DNA reads TGCGCCAGCAGCATACAGGGGGACACCGGGGAGCTGTTTTTT. As protein: CASSIQGDTGELFF.

Ten or more counts support this clonotype. The chain has TRBV7-9 and TRBJ1-1; maybe TRBD1 (5 bases). The CDR3 consists of 13 residues. V gave up 1 base and J gave up 5 bases, with 8 bases separating them. The V gene's germline CDR1 is SEHNR and CDR2 FQNEAQ (reference sequence). CDR3 in DNA: TGTGCCAGCAGCTTAGAGGGGCGGACTGAAGCTTTCTTT. Translating gives CASSLEGRTEAFF.

Many counts were recorded for this clonotype. The chain carries TRBV7-9 and TRBJ2-3, with a possible D match to TRBD2 (6 bases). The CDR3 runs to 15 residues. Germline V gives CDR1 SEHNR, CDR2 FQNEAQ (reference sequence). V was shortened by 5 bases and J by 2 bases, with 14 bases between the two germline ends. CDR3 residues: CASSPLGLHTDTQYF. The CDR3 nucleotides are TGTGCCAGCAGCCCACTGGGACTCCACACAGATACGCAGTATTTT.

This clonotype was picked up a small number of times. The chain recombines TRBV12-3 or TRBV12-4 with TRBJ2-4, with TRBD1 matching 8 bases. The trim removed 6 bases at V and 7 bases at J, leaving 11 bases unmatched. The CDR3 contains 15 residues. In DNA, the CDR3 is TGTGCCAGCAGATCTAATACAGGGGGAAGGAACATTCAGTACTTC. It encodes CASRSNTGGRNIQYF.

Points on this clonotype: Since a much larger clone is just one base distant, this may be a read error. The chain joins TRBV30 to TRBJ1-1; D unclear. The CDR3 has 11 residues. Germline V lookup: CDR1 GTSNPN, CDR2 SVGIG (reference sequence). V shed 0 bases and J shed 11 bases, with 10 bases lying between them. CDR3 protein: CAWSVKGSAFF. DNA of the CDR3: TGTGCCTGGAGTGTTAAGGGATCGGCTTTCTTT.